This TCR beta chain was captured by sequencing in a study of cytomegalovirus exposure and HLA in healthy donors. The study, taken as a whole, reports: The study designated 160 or so TCR beta chains cytomegalovirus-associated. A cluster of highly shared sequence variants was likely a sequencing artifact. Many donors shared some public TCRs, even though most TCR sequences were rare.

Comments on this clone: The antigen remains unidentified.

V was pared by 4 bases and J by 5 bases, with 15 bases between. The CDR3 totals 15 residues. CDR1 is PRHDT, CDR2 FYEKMQ, per germline (reference sequence). The PCR contained 60 Vbeta and 13 Jbeta primers. Profiling relied on immunoSEQ multiplex PCR, and the TCRdb table lists in-frame clones only, not all of them. Of tens of thousands of clones detected, about 84% appear once; the ten largest clones hold about 1.2%. Material for sequencing was PBMCs. V and J are TRBV13 and TRBJ1-5; TRBD1 is a possible D gene (6 bases). The TCR comes from a girl aged 2-10 years in good health and CMV-seropositive. The CDR3 region has the DNA TGTGCCAGCAGCTCCAGGGGCGGAATAGATCAGCCCCAGCATTTT. Translated, it gives CASSSRGGIDQPQHF.